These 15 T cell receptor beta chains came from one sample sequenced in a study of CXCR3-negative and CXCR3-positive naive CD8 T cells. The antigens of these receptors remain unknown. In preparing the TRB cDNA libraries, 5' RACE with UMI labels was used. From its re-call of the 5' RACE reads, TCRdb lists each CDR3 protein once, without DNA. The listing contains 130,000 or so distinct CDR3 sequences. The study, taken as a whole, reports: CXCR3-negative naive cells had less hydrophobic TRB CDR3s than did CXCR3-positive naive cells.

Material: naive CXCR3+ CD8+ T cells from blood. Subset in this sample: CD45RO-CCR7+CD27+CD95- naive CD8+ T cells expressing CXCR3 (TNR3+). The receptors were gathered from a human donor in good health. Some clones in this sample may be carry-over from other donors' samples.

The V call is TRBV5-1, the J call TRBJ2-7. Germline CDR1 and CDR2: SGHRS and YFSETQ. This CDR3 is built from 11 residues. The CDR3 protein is CASSLGDEQYF.

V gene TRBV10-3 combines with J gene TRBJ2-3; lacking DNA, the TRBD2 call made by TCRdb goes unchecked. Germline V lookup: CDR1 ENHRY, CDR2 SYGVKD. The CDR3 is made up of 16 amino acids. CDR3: CAISEGKRGGTDTQYF.

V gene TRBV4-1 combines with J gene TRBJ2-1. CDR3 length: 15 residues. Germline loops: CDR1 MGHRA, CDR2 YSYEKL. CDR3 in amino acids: CASSLQPSPNNEQFF.

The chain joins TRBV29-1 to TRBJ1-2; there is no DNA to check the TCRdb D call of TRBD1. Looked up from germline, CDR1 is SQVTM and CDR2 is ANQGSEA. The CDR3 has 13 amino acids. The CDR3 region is CSVVDRGLYGYTF.

The CDR3 reads CAISESRGANTGELFF. V gene TRBV10-3 combines with J gene TRBJ2-2; lacking DNA, the TRBD1 call made by TCRdb goes unchecked. Germline V gene sequence: CDR1 ENHRY, CDR2 SYGVKD. This CDR3 contains 16 residues.

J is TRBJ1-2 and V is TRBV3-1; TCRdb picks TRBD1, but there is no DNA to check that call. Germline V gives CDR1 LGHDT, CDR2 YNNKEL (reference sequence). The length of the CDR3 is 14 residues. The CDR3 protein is CASSQTGEPLGYTF.

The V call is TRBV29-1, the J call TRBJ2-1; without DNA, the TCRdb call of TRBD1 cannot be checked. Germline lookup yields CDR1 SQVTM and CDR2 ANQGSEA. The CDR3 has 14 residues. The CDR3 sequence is CSVVGRLAYNEQFF.

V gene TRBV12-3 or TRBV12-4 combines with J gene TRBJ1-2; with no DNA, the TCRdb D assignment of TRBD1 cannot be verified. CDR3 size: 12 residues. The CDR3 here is CASSPTGYGYTF.

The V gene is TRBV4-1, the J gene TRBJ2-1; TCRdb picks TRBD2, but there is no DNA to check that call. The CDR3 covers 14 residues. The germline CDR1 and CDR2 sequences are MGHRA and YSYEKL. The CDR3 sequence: CASSQERTRHEQFF.

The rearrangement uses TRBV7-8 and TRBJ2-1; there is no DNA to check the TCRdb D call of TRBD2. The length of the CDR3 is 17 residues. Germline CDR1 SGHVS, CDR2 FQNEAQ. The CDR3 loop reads CASSEEREGLGVDEQFF. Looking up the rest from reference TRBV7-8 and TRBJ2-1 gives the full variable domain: GAGVSQSPRYKVAKRGQDVALRCDPISGHVSLFWYQQALGQGPEFLTYFQNEAQLDKSGLPSDRFFAERPEGSVSTLKIQRTQQEDSAVYLCASSEEREGLGVDEQFFGPGTRLTVL.

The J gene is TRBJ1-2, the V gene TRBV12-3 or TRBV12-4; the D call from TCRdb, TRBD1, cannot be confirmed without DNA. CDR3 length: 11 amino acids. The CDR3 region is CASSQGQGYTF.

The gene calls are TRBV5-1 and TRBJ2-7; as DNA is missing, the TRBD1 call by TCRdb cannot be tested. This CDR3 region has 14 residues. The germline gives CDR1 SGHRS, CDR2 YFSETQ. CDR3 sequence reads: CASSMGHTYYEQYF.

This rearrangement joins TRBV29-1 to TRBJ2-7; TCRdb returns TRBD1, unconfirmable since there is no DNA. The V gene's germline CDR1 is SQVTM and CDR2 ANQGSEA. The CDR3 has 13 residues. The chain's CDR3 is CSVSDSLTYEQYF.

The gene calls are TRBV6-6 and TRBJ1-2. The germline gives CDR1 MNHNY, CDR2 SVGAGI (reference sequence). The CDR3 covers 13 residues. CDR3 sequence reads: CASSNPGLYGYTF.

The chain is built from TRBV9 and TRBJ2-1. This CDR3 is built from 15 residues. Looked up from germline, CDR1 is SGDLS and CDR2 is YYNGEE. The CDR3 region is CASSGRGATYNEQFF.